A single TCR beta chain is shown here with its context. Its matching antigen is unknown. The donor population consisted of healthy HIV-negative adults with no recent acute infections or vaccinations. Splitting the CD4+ cells yielded a CD45RA+ naive subset and a CD45RA-negative memory subset. This specimen belongs to a study of shared clonotypes between healthy human individuals. Study summary: Three CD4 naive, three CD4 memory, two CD8 naive and one CD8 memory plate were used per donor.

Method: immunoSEQ multiplex PCR; TCRdb's copy keeps in-frame clones and lacks some. The sample yields 1,400,000 or so clones, 97% to 99% seen once. V was cut by 4 bases and J by 12 bases, with 9 bases left in between. The CDR3 totals 11 residues. The V gene's germline CDR1 is SNHLY and CDR2 FYNNEI. Findings of the study overall: Having only a few donors restricted how much genetic and exposure-history diversity was captured.

The V gene is TRBV2, the J gene TRBJ1-4; D unclear. The sequencing sample was made of naive CD4+ T cells sorted from blood. Subset noted: CD45RA+ positively selected. This clonotype originated in a man aged 25 to 40 in good health. The CDR3 DNA sequence: TGTGCCAGCAGTGTCGGAGAAGAACTGTTTTTT. Residues: CASSVGEELFF.